Following are 22 T cell receptor beta chains from one sample sequenced in a study of OX40 agonist ivuxolimab in advanced cancers. The table came from immunoSEQ multiplex PCR; TCRdb's copy has only in-frame clones and leaves some out. This sample has approximately 16,000 clones, with 70% to 80% found just once. The input for sequencing was CD4+ or CD8+ T cells sorted from blood, taken in a trial of the OX40 agonist ivuxolimab. The receptor source for this set is an adult with an advanced solid tumor such as melanoma, head and neck, liver or kidney cancer.

The chain joins TRBV19 to TRBJ2-5, with 9 positions matching TRBD2. CDR3 length: 17 residues. The junction had 9 bases not matched to a gene; V was cut back by 4 bases and J by 0 bases. The germline CDR1 and CDR2 sequences are LNHDA and SQIVND (reference sequence). CDR3 sequence reads: CASSTHLRTSDQETQYF. CDR3 sequence (DNA): TGTGCCAGTAGTACCCACCTCCGGACTAGCGACCAAGAGACCCAGTACTTC.

The J gene is TRBJ1-2, the V gene TRBV6-6; 9 nucleotides match TRBD1. The CDR3 totals 14 residues. CDR1 and CDR2 from the germline V gene are MNHNY and SVGAGI (reference sequence). V gave up 6 bases and J gave up 8 bases; unmatched junction bases: 10. CDR3 residues: CASSFGGQGSGYTF. CDR3 DNA: TGTGCCAGCAGCTTCGGGGGACAGGGAAGCGGCTACACCTTC.

CDR3 loop: CASGHFGHRETQYF. CDR3 coding DNA: TGTGCTAGTGGTCACTTCGGGCACCGAGAGACCCAGTACTTC. The chain is built from TRBV12-5 and TRBJ2-5; D is unresolved. This CDR3 is 14 amino acids long. V was shortened by 5 bases and J by 4 bases, with 14 bases between the two germline ends. The germline V gene has CDR1 LGHNT and CDR2 FRNRAP.

This chain joins TRBV4-1 and TRBJ2-7, with unresolved D. The CDR3 extends over 14 amino acids. V shed 0 bases and J shed 4 bases, with 10 bases lying between them. The germline V gene has CDR1 MGHRA and CDR2 YSYEKL. The CDR3 DNA follows: TGCGCCAGCAGCCAAGATTCCCCCCATTACGAGCAGTACTTC. Translating gives CASSQDSPHYEQYF.

V is TRBV7-3 and J is TRBJ2-3; D may correspond to TRBD1 or TRBD2 (5 bases each). The CDR3 runs to 15 residues. V was pared by 3 bases and J by 2 bases, with 12 bases between. Germline CDR1 and CDR2: SGHTA and FQGTGA. CDR3 sequence (DNA): TGTGCCAGCAGCTTCCTCGGGGCTGTCACAGATACGCAGTATTTT. Translated, it gives CASSFLGAVTDTQYF.

This rearrangement joins TRBV27 to TRBJ2-1, with D perhaps being TRBD1 or TRBD2 (6 bases each). V was pared by 6 bases and J by 8 bases, with 11 bases between. Germline V gene lookup returns CDR1 MNHEY and CDR2 SMNVEV (reference sequence). The CDR3 sequence is 12 residues long. The CDR3 region is CASSLRGDEQFF. CDR3 in DNA: TGTGCCAGCAGCCTAAGGGGGGATGAGCAGTTCTTC.

J is TRBJ2-3 and V is TRBV19, with 10 positions matching TRBD2. Germline V gene data show CDR1 as LNHDA and CDR2 as SQIVND (reference sequence). This CDR3 is 15 amino acids long. J gave up 1 base and V 5 bases, and 3 bases lay outside the gene matches. In DNA, the CDR3 is TGTGCCAGTAGTTACCTAGCGGGGGGCACAGATACGCAGTATTTT. It codes for CASSYLAGGTDTQYF.

This sequence joins TRBV7-2 and TRBJ2-7; D call uncertain. Trimming cost V 3 bases and J 2 bases, with 5 bases left between them. Germline CDR1 and CDR2: SGHTA and FQGNSA. The CDR3 has 12 residues. The CDR3 loop reads CASSFSTYEQYF. The CDR3 DNA is TGTGCCAGCAGCTTTTCCACCTACGAGCAGTACTTC.

The J gene is TRBJ1-1, the V gene TRBV12-5, with a possible D match to TRBD1 (6 bases). The germline gives CDR1 LGHNT, CDR2 FRNRAP. The CDR3 runs to 15 residues. The ends were cut back, 3 bases at V and 1 base at J, with 12 bases in the middle. The CDR3 is CASGFLGTPNTEAFF. The DNA for the CDR3 is TGTGCTAGTGGTTTCTTGGGGACACCGAACACTGAAGCTTTCTTT.

The gene calls are TRBV19 and TRBJ2-7; D may correspond to TRBD1 or TRBD2 (5 bases each). The CDR3 runs 13 residues. Germline assignment: CDR1 LNHDA and CDR2 SQIVND (reference sequence). V lost 4 bases to trimming and J lost 3 bases, with 10 bases between them. The CDR3 spells CASSRDGYYEQYF. CDR3 coding DNA: TGTGCCAGTAGTAGGGACGGTTACTACGAGCAGTACTTC.

The rearrangement uses TRBV5-4 and TRBJ1-1; 7 bases are shared with TRBD1. Germline V CDR1 and CDR2: SGHNT, YYREEE (reference sequence). Trimming cost V 0 bases and J 6 bases; bases outside gene matches: 2. The CDR3 contains 13 residues. The CDR3 spells CASSLEGGAEAFF. CDR3 bases: TGTGCCAGCAGCTTGGAAGGGGGCGCTGAAGCTTTCTTT. The complete variable domain, with remaining parts taken from reference TRBV5-4 and TRBJ1-1, reads ETGVTQSPTHLIKTRGQQVTLRCSSQSGHNTVSWYQQALGQGPQFIFQYYREEENGRGNFPPRFSGLQFPNYSSELNVNALELDDSALYLCASSLEGGAEAFFGQGTRLTVV.

This clone was counted a few times. V usage is TRBV6-5 and J usage is TRBJ1-6, with D unresolved. Germline V gene sequence: CDR1 MNHEY, CDR2 SVGAGI. The ends were cut back, 2 bases at V and 8 bases at J, with 7 bases in the middle. This CDR3 spans 13 amino acids. DNA of the CDR3: TGTGCCAGCAGTTACGGGAGTGATTCACCCCTCCACTTT. Its translation is CASSYGSDSPLHF.

This chain joins TRBV29-1 and TRBJ2-7; 10 bases align to TRBD2. Trimming cost V 5 bases and J 3 bases; bases outside gene matches: 4. Germline assignment: CDR1 SQVTM and CDR2 ANQGSEA. CDR3 length: 13 residues. CDR3 loop: CSVTSGDIYEQYF. The CDR3 DNA sequence: TGCAGCGTTACTAGCGGGGATATCTACGAGCAGTACTTC.

V and J are TRBV10-3 and TRBJ1-1; no definite D call. Germline V CDR1 and CDR2: ENHRY, SYGVKD. This CDR3 has 13 amino acids. The V end was cut by 3 bases, the J end by 6 bases, with 11 bases between. Written as DNA, the CDR3 is TGTGCCATCAGTGACACCGACCGGGCTGAAGCTTTCTTT. Protein: CAISDTDRAEAFF.

This clone has more than one count but fewer than ten. The chain couples TRBV2 to TRBJ1-2; TRBD1 is a possible D gene (6 bases). Germline V gene data show CDR1 as SNHLY and CDR2 as FYNNEI. V shed 10 bases and J shed 8 bases, with 26 bases lying between them. The CDR3 has 15 residues. CDR3 protein: CATQQSLRGGVGYTF. DNA for the CDR3: TGTGCCACCCAGCAGTCCCTCAGAGGGGGGGTCGGCTACACCTTC.

This CDR3 reads CASSIRDRNEKLFF. The CDR3 region has the DNA TGTGCCAGCAGTATCCGGGACAGGAATGAAAAACTGTTTTTT. The chain is built from TRBV27 and TRBJ1-4; TRBD1 aligns across 8 bases. CDR1 MNHEY and CDR2 SMNVEV come from the germline V gene (reference sequence). This CDR3 is built from 14 residues. The junction had 4 bases not matched to a gene; V was cut back by 5 bases and J by 5 bases.

The genes are TRBV4-1 and TRBJ1-4; 7 bases are a match to TRBD1. The CDR3 is made up of 16 amino acids. V lost 0 bases to trimming and J lost 8 bases; unmatched junction nucleotides: 9. Germline assignment: CDR1 MGHRA and CDR2 YSYEKL. The CDR3 protein is CASSQDLDRVKEKLFF. The CDR3 DNA follows: TGCGCCAGCAGCCAAGATCTAGACAGGGTAAAGGAAAAACTGTTTTTT.

The rearrangement uses TRBV7-9 and TRBJ1-5, with a weak D call TRBD1 (6 bases). Germline V gene sequence: CDR1 SEHNR, CDR2 FQNEAQ (reference sequence). V gave up 5 bases and J gave up 4 bases, with 12 bases separating them. The CDR3 extends over 14 amino acids. CDR3 coding DNA: TGTGCCAGCAGCCCTGGACAGCCAAATCAGCCCCAGCATTTT. Its translation is CASSPGQPNQPQHF. Using reference TRBV7-9 and TRBJ1-5 for the parts outside the CDR3, the full variable domain is DTGVSQNPRHKITKRGQNVTFRCDPISEHNRLYWYRQTLGQGPEFLTYFQNEAQLEKSRLLSDRFSAERPKGSFSTLEIQRTEQGDSAMYLCASSPGQPNQPQHFGDGTRLSIL.

In this sample, this clone is medium-sized. The genes are TRBV10-3 and TRBJ1-4; 7 bases align to TRBD1. The CDR3 extends over 15 amino acids. Germline V gene sequence: CDR1 ENHRY, CDR2 SYGVKD. V shed 2 bases, J shed 6 bases, and the junction held 6 bases outside the gene matches. The CDR3 DNA reads as TGTGCCATCAGTGAGAGTGGGGACAGCCATGAAAAACTGTTTTTT. This gives the protein CAISESGDSHEKLFF.

The chain carries TRBV5-8 and TRBJ1-1, with D unclear. The V gene lost 3 bases and the J gene lost 1 base, with 7 bases spanning the gap. CDR3 length equals 13 residues. Per germline, CDR1 SGHTS and CDR2 YDEGEE. The CDR3 DNA reads as TGTGCCAGCAGCTGGGAGGGGAACACTGAAGCTTTCTTT. Encoded protein: CASSWEGNTEAFF.

The chain is built from TRBV4-3 and TRBJ2-3, with a possible D match to TRBD2 (6 bases). The CDR3 is 15 amino acids. The V gene lost 0 bases and the J gene lost 8 bases, with 15 bases spanning the gap. Germline-derived CDR1 and CDR2 are LGHNA and YSLEER. The CDR3 sequence: CASSQDTGTARTQYF. CDR3 nucleotides: TGCGCCAGCAGCCAAGATACCGGGACTGCTCGTACGCAGTATTTT.

This clone was counted once. This sequence joins TRBV27 and TRBJ1-1; D might be TRBD1 (6 bases). Germline V gene data show CDR1 as MNHEY and CDR2 as SMNVEV (reference sequence). Trimming pared 5 bases from V and 7 bases from J, leaving 20 bases between. The CDR3 spans 15 residues. CDR3 residues: CASSPSRGGGGEAFF. In DNA form, the CDR3 reads TGTGCCAGCAGTCCTAGCCGGGGGGGCGGCGGTGAAGCTTTCTTT.